Presented here are 26 T cell receptor beta chains from one specimen sequenced in a study of cytomegalovirus exposure and HLA in healthy donors. Vbeta (60) and Jbeta (13) primers were used in the PCR. Method: immunoSEQ multiplex PCR; TCRdb's copy keeps in-frame clones and lacks some. The sample shows roughly 220,000 clones, around four fifths of them seen only once. The specimen sequenced was PBMCs. The source of these receptors is a middle-aged man in good health and CMV-seronegative.

The chain employs TRBV2 and TRBJ2-7; D is unclear. The germline V gene has CDR1 SNHLY and CDR2 FYNNEI. The V end lost 3 bases, the J end lost 6 bases, and 12 bases lay between the germline ends. The CDR3 totals 13 residues. Written as DNA, the CDR3 is TGTGCCAGCAGTGATCTCCTTCTCGGCGAGCAGTACTTC. As protein: CASSDLLLGEQYF.

As DNA, the CDR3 is TGTGCCAGCAGCCCACTAGTTGGTAGCTCTAGGCAGTACTTC. Its protein is CASSPLVGSSRQYF. The gene calls are TRBV5-5 and TRBJ2-7, with D possibly TRBD2 on 5 matching bases. V lost 4 bases and J lost 9, with 20 bases in between. CDR3 length: 14 amino acids. Germline V lookup: CDR1 SGHKS, CDR2 YYEKEE (reference sequence).

The chain recombines TRBV9 with TRBJ2-7; D is possibly TRBD2 (6 bases). The V and J ends lost 3 bases and 3 bases respectively, with 16 bases between them. The CDR3 has 15 amino acids. Germline V gene lookup returns CDR1 SGDLS and CDR2 YYNGEE. The CDR3, as DNA: TGTGCCAGCAGCGAAGGCCGGGACTTGAACTACGAGCAGTACTTC. Translation gives CASSEGRDLNYEQYF.

In this sample, this clone turned up once. This rearrangement joins TRBV28 to TRBJ2-7, with D possibly being TRBD1 (5 bases). CDR1 and CDR2 (germline): MDHEN, SYDVKM. The CDR3 is made up of 14 amino acids. Trimming stripped 7 bases from V and 6 bases from J, with 19 bases between. The CDR3 is CASIDRGSPGEQYF. The DNA for the CDR3 is TGTGCCAGCATAGATAGGGGTTCTCCCGGCGAGCAGTACTTC.

The CDR3 protein is CASSGSRAGRHNEKLFF. The CDR3 nucleotides are TGTGCCAGCAGCGGGTCCCGAGCCGGGAGACACAATGAAAAACTGTTTTTT. The V gene is TRBV9, the J gene TRBJ1-4; D is ambiguous. The V gene's germline CDR1 is SGDLS and CDR2 YYNGEE. There are 17 residues in the CDR3. V lost 3 bases, J lost 5 bases, and 20 bases lay in between.

About this clone itself: The CDR3 ends on some other residue instead of the conserved phenylalanine or tryptophan, so this is likely a read error. The chain has TRBV27 and TRBJ1-3; TRBD1 might be the D (6 bases). The CDR3 totals 14 residues. Trimming pared 6 bases from V and 0 bases from J, leaving 9 bases between. CDR1 is MNHEY, CDR2 SMNVEV, per germline (reference sequence). DNA for the CDR3: TGTGCCAGCAGCGGACAGAACTCTGGAAACACCATATATTCT. Translated, it gives CASSGQNSGNTIYS.

This chain's CDR3 is CASSREGVGLTEAFF. The CDR3 nucleotides are TGTGCCAGCAGCCGAGAAGGCGTAGGACTCACTGAAGCTTTCTTT. The gene calls are TRBV4-2 and TRBJ1-1; D not certain. Germline assignment: CDR1 LGHNA and CDR2 YNFKEQ. Trimming removed 4 bases at V and 4 bases at J, with 16 bases between. The CDR3 has 15 amino acids.

This clone is a singleton in its sample. CDR3 amino acids: CASSPAGGGSSYNEQFF. For the CDR3, the DNA is TGTGCCAGCAGCCCCGCGGGAGGCGGGAGCTCCTACAATGAGCAGTTCTTC. This chain links TRBV5-4 with TRBJ2-1; 8 positions match TRBD2. Germline CDR1 SGHNT, CDR2 YYREEE (reference sequence). After removal of 4 bases from V and 0 bases from J, the junction contained 9 bases not matched to a gene. This CDR3 contains 17 residues.

V usage is TRBV19 and J usage is TRBJ1-5, with D hard to call. Per the germline V gene, CDR1 is LNHDA and CDR2 is SQIVND (reference sequence). CDR3 length: 15 amino acids. Trimming shortened V by 5 bases and J by 4 bases, and 15 bases separated the two germline ends. CDR3: CASSLSEAVNQPQHF. As DNA, the CDR3 is TGTGCCAGTAGTCTCTCTGAGGCCGTAAATCAGCCCCAGCATTTT.

The V call is TRBV25-1, the J call TRBJ1-1, with D possibly being TRBD1 (6 bases). From germline, CDR1 is MGHDK and CDR2 SYGVNS. Trimming pared 6 bases from V and 3 bases from J, leaving 14 bases between. CDR3 size: 14 residues. CDR3 in amino acids: CASRGALGDTEAFF. CDR3 bases: TGTGCCAGCAGGGGGGCGCTGGGGGACACTGAAGCTTTCTTT. Variable domain in full (rest from reference TRBV25-1 and TRBJ1-1): EADIYQTPRYLVIGTGKKITLECSQTMGHDKMYWYQQDPGMELHLIHYSYGVNSTEKGDLSSESTVSRIRTEHFPLTLESARPSHTSQYLCASRGALGDTEAFFGQGTRLTVV.

The chain employs TRBV21-1 and TRBJ1-1; the DNA was not compared with TRBD1, the D call given in the table. TRBV21-1 is termed a pseudogene. This CDR3 region has 19 residues. The CDR3 DNA follows: TGTGCCAGCAGCAAAGCCAACGTCCCGGGACAGGGAATGAACACTGAAGCTTTCTTT. It translates to CASSKANVPGQGMNTEAFF.

The chain carries TRBV6-4 and TRBJ1-2, with 10 bases fitting TRBD1. This CDR3 has 14 residues. Germline V gene data show CDR1 as MRHNA and CDR2 as SNTAGT. V shed 6 bases and J 4 bases; nucleotides not matched to a gene: 5. This CDR3 reads CASRGTGDFYGYTF. DNA of the CDR3: TGTGCCAGCAGGGGGACAGGGGACTTCTATGGCTACACCTTC.

V is TRBV7-8 and J is TRBJ2-5; possibly TRBD2 for D (5 bases). CDR1 SGHVS and CDR2 FQNEAQ come from the germline V gene. Trimming took 0 bases from V and 1 from J, leaving 12 bases between them. The CDR3 runs 16 residues. The CDR3, as DNA: TGTGCCAGCAGCTTAGCTGAGAGAGGGCTCCAAGAGACCCAGTACTTC. Amino acid sequence: CASSLAERGLQETQYF. Using reference TRBV7-8 and TRBJ2-5 for the parts outside the CDR3, the full variable domain is GAGVSQSPRYKVAKRGQDVALRCDPISGHVSLFWYQQALGQGPEFLTYFQNEAQLDKSGLPSDRFFAERPEGSVSTLKIQRTQQEDSAVYLCASSLAERGLQETQYFGPGTRLLVL.

The chain employs TRBV30 and TRBJ2-5; 7 bases line up with TRBD2. CDR1 is GTSNPN and CDR2 is SVGIG in the germline V gene (reference sequence). Losses at the gene ends were 2 bases for V and 7 bases for J; bases not matched to a gene: 10. The CDR3 spans 14 residues. CDR3 amino acids: CAWSPGGSAGTQYF. CDR3 DNA sequence: TGTGCCTGGAGTCCCGGGGGGTCGGCAGGGACCCAGTACTTC. The full variable domain, its missing parts supplied by reference TRBV30 and TRBJ2-5, is SQTIHQWPATLVQPVGSPLSLECTVEGTSNPNLYWYRQAAGRGLQLLFYSVGIGQISSEVPQNLSASRPQDRQFILSSKKLLLSDSGFYLCAWSPGGSAGTQYFGPGTRLLVL.

The CDR3 sequence is CASTGQGAANTEAFF. Here the CDR3 DNA reads TGTGCCAGCACCGGACAGGGGGCGGCTAACACTGAAGCTTTCTTT. The chain links TRBV2 to TRBJ1-1; TRBD1 matches 11 bases. V shed 7 bases, J shed 2 bases, and the junction held 6 bases outside the gene matches. The CDR3 consists of 15 residues. Germline CDR1 reads SNHLY; CDR2 reads FYNNEI. The whole variable domain, filled in from reference TRBV2 and TRBJ1-1, reads EPEVTQTPSHQVTQMGQEVILRCVPISNHLYFYWYRQILGQKVEFLVSFYNNEISEKSEIFDDQFSVERPDGSNFTLKIRSTKLEDSAMYFCASTGQGAANTEAFFGQGTRLTVV.

This clone appeared a single time. This chain joins TRBV5-1 and TRBJ1-1; a possible D gene is TRBD1 (5 bases). The CDR3 sequence is 15 residues long. Trimming shortened V by 4 bases and J by 0 bases, and 13 bases separated the two germline ends. Germline V gene data show CDR1 as SGHRS and CDR2 as YFSETQ. The CDR3 nucleotides are TGCGCCAGCAGCCCGCCCGACAGACTGAACACTGAAGCTTTCTTT. Protein sequence: CASSPPDRLNTEAFF.

As concerns this clone: Just one base apart from a much larger clone, this may be a read error. The rearrangement joins TRBV13 to TRBJ2-7, with 10 nucleotides matching TRBD1. Germline trimming cut 5 bases from V and 2 bases from J; bases unmatched to any gene: 6. The CDR3 spans 15 residues. CDR1 is PRHDT, CDR2 FYEKMQ, per germline (reference sequence). CDR3 in DNA: TGTGCCAGCAGCCAAGCCGGGACAGGGGCCTACGAGCAGTACTTC. It codes for CASSQAGTGAYEQYF.

The rearrangement links TRBV6-1 to TRBJ1-1, with 7 bases lining up with TRBD1. Trimming took 6 bases from V and 1 from J; bases not matched to a gene: 8. CDR1 is MNHNS, CDR2 SASEGT, per germline. The CDR3 is 15 residues long. The CDR3 coding sequence is TGTGCCAGCAGCACATCAAACAGGGGGAACACTGAAGCTTTCTTT. Residues: CASSTSNRGNTEAFF.

The chain carries TRBV19 and TRBJ2-2; 11 nucleotides align to TRBD1. Germline V gene data show CDR1 as LNHDA and CDR2 as SQIVND (reference sequence). V lost 4 bases and J lost 6; bases outside the gene matches: 7. The CDR3 consists of 16 residues. CDR3 sequence reads: CASSSPGQGAPGELFF. As DNA, the CDR3 is TGTGCCAGTAGTAGCCCTGGACAGGGGGCGCCCGGGGAGCTGTTTTTT.

CDR3 sequence (DNA): TGCGCCAGCAGCCCAGCGGAGAGCACAGATACGCAGTATTTT. Translated, it gives CASSPAESTDTQYF. The chain recombines TRBV5-1 with TRBJ2-3, with D perhaps matching TRBD2 (5 bases). Germline values: CDR1 SGHRS, CDR2 YFSETQ. The CDR3 is 14 amino acids. Trimming removed 4 bases from V and 0 bases from J, with 9 bases in between.

The chain has TRBV18 and TRBJ2-2, with D tentatively TRBD1 (5 bases). This CDR3 has 16 residues. CDR1 is KGHSH, CDR2 LQKENI, per germline. V shed 0 bases and J shed 6 bases, with 14 bases lying between them. DNA of the CDR3: TGTGCCAGCTCACCACCGATTGGGGCGCAGTCCGGGGAGCTGTTTTTT. It encodes CASSPPIGAQSGELFF.

The chain couples TRBV28 to TRBJ1-2, with D unclear. Looked up from germline, CDR1 is MDHEN and CDR2 is SYDVKM. This CDR3 has 15 residues. The V gene lost 2 bases and the J gene lost 2 bases, with 12 bases spanning the gap. CDR3 protein: CASSLTPPVNYGYTF. For the CDR3, the DNA is TGTGCCAGCAGTTTAACCCCTCCGGTCAACTATGGCTACACCTTC.

The chain combines TRBV6-6 with TRBJ2-5; 16 bases align to TRBD2. The V segment lost 7 bases and the J segment 4 bases; nucleotides outside the gene matches: 6. CDR1 MNHNY and CDR2 SVGAGI come from the germline V gene (reference sequence). The CDR3 loop spans 16 amino acids. The CDR3 spells CASTLGTSGGVETQYF. CDR3 bases: TGTGCCAGCACCCTTGGGACTAGCGGGGGGGTAGAGACCCAGTACTTC.

The rearrangement uses TRBV29-1 and TRBJ1-1; TRBD1 agrees at 10 bases. The germline V gene has CDR1 SQVTM and CDR2 ANQGSEA. With V trimmed by 7 bases and J by 3 bases, 5 bases remained unmatched. The CDR3 consists of 13 residues. This CDR3 is CSATGTGDTEAFF. The CDR3 DNA follows: TGCAGCGCCACCGGGACAGGGGACACTGAAGCTTTCTTT.

This rearrangement joins TRBV10-3 to TRBJ1-5; 8 bases map to TRBD1. This CDR3 region has 15 residues. Germline V gene data show CDR1 as ENHRY and CDR2 as SYGVKD. V was clipped by 2 bases and J by 5 bases; unmatched bases: 5. The CDR3 region is CAISEKGTGDQPQHF. DNA of the CDR3: TGTGCCATCAGTGAGAAGGGGACAGGCGATCAGCCCCAGCATTTT.

The genes are TRBV7-2 and TRBJ1-2, with 7 bases matching TRBD1. The CDR3 spans 16 residues. Germline lookup yields CDR1 SGHTA and CDR2 FQGNSA. With V trimmed by 1 base and J by 2 bases, 7 bases remained unmatched. CDR3 bases: TGTGCCAGCAGCTTAGGATCCGGGACAGTGAACTATGGCTACACCTTC. This sequence encodes CASSLGSGTVNYGYTF.